The clone carrying this T cell receptor (beta chain) was seen a few times. Its antigen is still unknown. These data belong to a study of blood T cells in healthy people across ages. Overall study findings and caveats: A strong correlation was found between TCR beta diversity and the percentage of naive T cells.

Per sample, at least 5.5 micrograms of total RNA were extracted. A second PCR of about 6 to 11 cycles used a sample-barcoded 5' primer and a J-beta primer mix. Each cDNA molecule was tagged by a template-switch adaptor with 12 random nucleotides. TCRdb itself ran the 5' RACE reads through MiXCR, one entry per CDR3 protein. The table lists roughly 680,000 distinct CDR3 sequences, 45% to 50% of them singletons, with about a third in the top ten. This TCR was recovered from a woman aged 55 to 70 in good health. Sample: blood.

The CDR3 bases are TGTGCCAGCAGCGTAAACCCAAGCGGGGAGACCCAGTACTTC. Its translation: CASSVNPSGETQYF. The V and J genes are TRBV9 and TRBJ2-5; TRBD2 is a possible D gene (6 bases). The CDR3 length is 14 residues. V was clipped by 1 base and J by 5 bases, with 12 bases between them. Germline assignment: CDR1 SGDLS and CDR2 YYNGEE.